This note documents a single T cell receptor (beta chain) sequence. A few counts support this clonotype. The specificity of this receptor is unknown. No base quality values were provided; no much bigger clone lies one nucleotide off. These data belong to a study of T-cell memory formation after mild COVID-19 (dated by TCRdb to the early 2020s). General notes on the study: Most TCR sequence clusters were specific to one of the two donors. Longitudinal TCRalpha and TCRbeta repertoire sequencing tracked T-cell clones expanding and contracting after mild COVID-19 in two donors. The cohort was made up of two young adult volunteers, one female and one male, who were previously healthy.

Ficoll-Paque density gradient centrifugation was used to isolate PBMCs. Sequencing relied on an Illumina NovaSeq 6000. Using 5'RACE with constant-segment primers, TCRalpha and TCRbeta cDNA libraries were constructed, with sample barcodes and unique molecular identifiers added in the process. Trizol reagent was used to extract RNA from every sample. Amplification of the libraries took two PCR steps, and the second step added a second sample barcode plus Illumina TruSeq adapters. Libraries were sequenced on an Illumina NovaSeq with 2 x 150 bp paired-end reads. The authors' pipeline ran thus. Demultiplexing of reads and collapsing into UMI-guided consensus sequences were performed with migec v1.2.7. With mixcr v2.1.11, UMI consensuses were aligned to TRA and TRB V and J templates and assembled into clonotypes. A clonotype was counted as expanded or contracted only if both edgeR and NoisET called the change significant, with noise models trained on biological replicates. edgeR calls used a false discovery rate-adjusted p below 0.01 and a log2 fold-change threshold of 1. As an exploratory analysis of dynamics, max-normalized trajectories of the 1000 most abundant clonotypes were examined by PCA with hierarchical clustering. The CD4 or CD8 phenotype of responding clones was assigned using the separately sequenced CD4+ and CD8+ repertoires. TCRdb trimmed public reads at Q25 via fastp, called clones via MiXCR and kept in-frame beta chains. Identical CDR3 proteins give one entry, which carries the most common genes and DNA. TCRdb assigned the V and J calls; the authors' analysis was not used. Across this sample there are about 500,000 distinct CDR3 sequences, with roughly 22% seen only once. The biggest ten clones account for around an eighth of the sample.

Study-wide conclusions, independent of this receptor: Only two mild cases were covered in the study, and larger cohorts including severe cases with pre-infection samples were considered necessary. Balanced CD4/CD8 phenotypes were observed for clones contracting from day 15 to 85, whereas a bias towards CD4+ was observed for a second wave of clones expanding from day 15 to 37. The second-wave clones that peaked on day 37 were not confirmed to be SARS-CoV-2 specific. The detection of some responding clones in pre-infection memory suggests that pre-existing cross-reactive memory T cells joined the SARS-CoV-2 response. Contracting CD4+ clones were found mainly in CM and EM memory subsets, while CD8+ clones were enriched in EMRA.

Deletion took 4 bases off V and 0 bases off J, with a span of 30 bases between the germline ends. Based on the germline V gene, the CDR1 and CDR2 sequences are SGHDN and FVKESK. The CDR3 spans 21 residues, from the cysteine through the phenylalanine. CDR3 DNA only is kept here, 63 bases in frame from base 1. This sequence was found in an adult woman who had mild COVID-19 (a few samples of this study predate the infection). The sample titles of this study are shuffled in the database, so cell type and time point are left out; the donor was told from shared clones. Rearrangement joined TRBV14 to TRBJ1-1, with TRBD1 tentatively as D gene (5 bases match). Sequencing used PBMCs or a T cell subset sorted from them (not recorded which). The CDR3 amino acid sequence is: CASSRLVGTPRSLPMNTEAFF. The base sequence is TGTGCCAGCAGCCGACTTGTGGGGACTCCTAGAAGCTTGCCCATGAACACTGAAGCTTTCTTT.